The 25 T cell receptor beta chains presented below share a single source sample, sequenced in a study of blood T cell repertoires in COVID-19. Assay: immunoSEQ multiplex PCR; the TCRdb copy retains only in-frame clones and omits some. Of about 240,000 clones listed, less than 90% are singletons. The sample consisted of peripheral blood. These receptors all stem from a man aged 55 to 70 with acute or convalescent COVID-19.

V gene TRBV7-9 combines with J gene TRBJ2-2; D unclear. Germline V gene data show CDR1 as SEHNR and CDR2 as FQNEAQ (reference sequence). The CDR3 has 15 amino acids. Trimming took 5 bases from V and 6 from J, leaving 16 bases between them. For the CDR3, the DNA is TGTGCCAGCAGCAATCTCGCCCCCGGGTCCGGGGAGCTGTTTTTT. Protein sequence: CASSNLAPGSGELFF.

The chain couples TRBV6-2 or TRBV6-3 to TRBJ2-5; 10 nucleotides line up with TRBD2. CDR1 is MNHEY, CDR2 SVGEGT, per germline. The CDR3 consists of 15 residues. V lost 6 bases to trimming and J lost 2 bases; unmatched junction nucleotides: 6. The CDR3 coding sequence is TGTGCCAGCAGCACCTGGACTAGCGGACAAGAGACCCAGTACTTC. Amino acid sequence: CASSTWTSGQETQYF.

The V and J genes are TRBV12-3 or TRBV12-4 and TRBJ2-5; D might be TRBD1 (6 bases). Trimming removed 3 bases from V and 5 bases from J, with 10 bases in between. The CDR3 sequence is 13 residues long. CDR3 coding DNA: TGTGCCAGCAGTTTTGGGGGCGCGGAGACCCAGTACTTC. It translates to CASSFGGAETQYF.

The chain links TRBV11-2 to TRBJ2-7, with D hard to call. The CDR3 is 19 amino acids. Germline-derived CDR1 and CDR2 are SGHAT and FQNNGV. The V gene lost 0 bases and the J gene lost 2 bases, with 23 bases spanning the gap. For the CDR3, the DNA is TGTGCCAGCAGCTTAGATGCCCTTCGGCGGCTCCCGTGGGCCTACGAGCAGTACTTC. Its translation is CASSLDALRRLPWAYEQYF. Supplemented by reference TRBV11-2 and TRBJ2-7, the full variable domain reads EAGVAQSPRYKIIEKRQSVAFWCNPISGHATLYWYQQILGQGPKLLIQFQNNGVVDDSQLPKDRFSAERLKGVDSTLKIQPAKLEDSAVYLCASSLDALRRLPWAYEQYFGPGTRLTVT.

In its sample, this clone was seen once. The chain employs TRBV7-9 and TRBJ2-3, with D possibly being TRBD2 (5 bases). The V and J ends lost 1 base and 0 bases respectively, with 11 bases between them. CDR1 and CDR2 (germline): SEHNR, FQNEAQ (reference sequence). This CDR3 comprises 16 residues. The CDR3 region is CASSLVSGMSTDTQYF. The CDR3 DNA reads TGTGCCAGCAGCTTAGTTTCGGGAATGAGCACAGATACGCAGTATTTT.

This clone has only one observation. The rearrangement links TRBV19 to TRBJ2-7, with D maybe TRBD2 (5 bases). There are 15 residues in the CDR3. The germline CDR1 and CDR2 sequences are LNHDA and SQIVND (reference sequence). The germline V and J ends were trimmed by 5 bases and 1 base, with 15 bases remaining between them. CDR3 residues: CASSGFRTGSYEQYF. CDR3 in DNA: TGTGCCAGTAGTGGCTTCCGGACGGGATCCTACGAGCAGTACTTC.

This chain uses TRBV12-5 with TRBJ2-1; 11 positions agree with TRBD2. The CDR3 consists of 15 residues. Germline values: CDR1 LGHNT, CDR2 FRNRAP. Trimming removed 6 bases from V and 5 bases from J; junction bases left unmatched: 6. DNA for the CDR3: TGTGCTAGTGGCCGCATTAGCGGGAGGGACAATGAGCAGTTCTTC. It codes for CASGRISGRDNEQFF.

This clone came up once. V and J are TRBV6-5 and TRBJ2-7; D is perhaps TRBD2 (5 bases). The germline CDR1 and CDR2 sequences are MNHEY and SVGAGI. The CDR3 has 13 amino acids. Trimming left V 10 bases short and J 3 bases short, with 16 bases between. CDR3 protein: CATLVSGGYEQYF. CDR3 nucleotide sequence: TGTGCCACCCTAGTAAGCGGTGGCTACGAGCAGTACTTC.

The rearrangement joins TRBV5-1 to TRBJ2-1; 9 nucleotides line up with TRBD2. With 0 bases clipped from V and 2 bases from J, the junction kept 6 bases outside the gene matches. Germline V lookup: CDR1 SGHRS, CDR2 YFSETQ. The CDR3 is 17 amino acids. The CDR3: CASSLVSSGNPYNEQFF. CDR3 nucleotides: TGCGCCAGCAGCTTGGTTTCTAGCGGGAACCCCTACAATGAGCAGTTCTTC.

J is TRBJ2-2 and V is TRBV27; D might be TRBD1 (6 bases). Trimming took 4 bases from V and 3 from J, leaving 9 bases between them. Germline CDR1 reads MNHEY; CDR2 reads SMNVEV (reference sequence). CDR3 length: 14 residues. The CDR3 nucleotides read TGTGCCAGCAGTTCCGGACAGTACACCGGGGAGCTGTTTTTT. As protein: CASSSGQYTGELFF.

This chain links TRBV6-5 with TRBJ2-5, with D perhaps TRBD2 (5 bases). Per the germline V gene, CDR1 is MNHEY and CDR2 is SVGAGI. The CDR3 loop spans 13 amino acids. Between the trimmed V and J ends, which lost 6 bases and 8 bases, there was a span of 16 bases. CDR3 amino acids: CASSPRGLVTQYF. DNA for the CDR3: TGTGCCAGCAGCCCCCGAGGGCTAGTAACCCAGTACTTC.

CDR3 residues: CASSDRQGSEKLFF. The CDR3 DNA reads as TGTGCCAGCAGCGACCGACAGGGAAGTGAAAAACTGTTTTTT. This rearrangement joins TRBV7-2 to TRBJ1-4; 7 bases are shared with TRBD1. Trimming cost V 5 bases and J 7 bases; bases outside gene matches: 7. The germline CDR1 and CDR2 sequences are SGHTA and FQGNSA. The CDR3 runs 14 residues. Filled out from reference TRBV7-2 and TRBJ1-4, the complete variable domain reads GAGVSQSPSNKVTEKGKDVELRCDPISGHTALYWYRQSLGQGLEFLIYFQGNSAPDKSGLPSDRFSAERTGGSVSTLTIQRTQQEDSAVYLCASSDRQGSEKLFFGSGTQLSVL.

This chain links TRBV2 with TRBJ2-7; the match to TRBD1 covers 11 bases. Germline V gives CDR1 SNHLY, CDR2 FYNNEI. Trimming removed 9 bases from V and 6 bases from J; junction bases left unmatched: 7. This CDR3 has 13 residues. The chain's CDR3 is CARAGQGGGEQYF. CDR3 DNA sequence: TGTGCCAGGGCGGGACAGGGGGGAGGCGAGCAGTACTTC. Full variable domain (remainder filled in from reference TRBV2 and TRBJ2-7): EPEVTQTPSHQVTQMGQEVILRCVPISNHLYFYWYRQILGQKVEFLVSFYNNEISEKSEIFDDQFSVERPDGSNFTLKIRSTKLEDSAMYFCARAGQGGGEQYFGPGTRLTVT.

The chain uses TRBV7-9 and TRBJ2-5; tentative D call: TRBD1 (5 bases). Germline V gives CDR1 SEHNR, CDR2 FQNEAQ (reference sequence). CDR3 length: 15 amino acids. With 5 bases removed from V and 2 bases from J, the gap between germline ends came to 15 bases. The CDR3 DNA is TGTGCCAGCAGCGAAGTTACAGGTGCACAAGAGACCCAGTACTTC. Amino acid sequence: CASSEVTGAQETQYF.

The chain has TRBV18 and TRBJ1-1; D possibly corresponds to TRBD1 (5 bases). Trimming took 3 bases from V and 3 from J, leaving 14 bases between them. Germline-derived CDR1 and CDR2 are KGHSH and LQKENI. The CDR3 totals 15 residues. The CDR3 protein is CASSPRDLPDTEAFF. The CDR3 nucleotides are TGTGCCAGCTCACCGCGGGACCTGCCGGACACTGAAGCTTTCTTT.

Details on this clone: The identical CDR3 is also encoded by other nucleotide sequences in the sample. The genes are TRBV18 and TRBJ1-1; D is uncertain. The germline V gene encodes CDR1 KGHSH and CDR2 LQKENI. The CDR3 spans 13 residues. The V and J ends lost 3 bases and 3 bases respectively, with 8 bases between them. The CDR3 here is CASSPFGDTEAFF. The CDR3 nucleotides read TGTGCCAGCTCACCTTTTGGAGACACTGAAGCTTTCTTT.

CDR3 coding DNA: TGCAGTGCTAGTGAGCGGGGGGCGAACACCGGGGAGCTGTTTTTT. It codes for CSASERGANTGELFF. J is TRBJ2-2 and V is TRBV20-1, with 9 nucleotides matching TRBD2. CDR3 length equals 15 residues. The junction had 2 bases not matched to a gene; V was cut back by 3 bases and J by 0 bases. Germline CDR1 reads DFQATT; CDR2 reads SNEGSKA (reference sequence).

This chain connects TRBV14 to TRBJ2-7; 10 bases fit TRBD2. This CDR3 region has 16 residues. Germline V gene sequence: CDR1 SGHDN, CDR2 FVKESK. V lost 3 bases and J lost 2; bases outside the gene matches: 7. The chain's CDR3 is CASSHLTSGATYEQYF. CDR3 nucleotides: TGTGCCAGCAGCCATCTAACTAGCGGGGCTACCTACGAGCAGTACTTC.

The CDR3 DNA reads as TGTGCCAGCACCCCTACCGCGGCAGGGAATTCACCCCTCCACTTT. Translating it yields CASTPTAAGNSPLHF. The chain employs TRBV2 and TRBJ1-6; a weak D match, TRBD1 (5 bases). The V end lost 7 bases, the J end lost 7 bases, and 17 bases lay between the germline ends. CDR3 length: 15 amino acids. Germline V CDR1 and CDR2: SNHLY, FYNNEI.

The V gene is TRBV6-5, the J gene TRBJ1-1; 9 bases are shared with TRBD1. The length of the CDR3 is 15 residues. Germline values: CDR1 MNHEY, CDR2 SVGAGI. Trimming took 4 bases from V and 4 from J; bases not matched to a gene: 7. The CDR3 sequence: CASSLTGQGITEAFF. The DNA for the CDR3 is TGTGCCAGCAGTTTGACGGGACAGGGAATCACTGAAGCTTTCTTT.

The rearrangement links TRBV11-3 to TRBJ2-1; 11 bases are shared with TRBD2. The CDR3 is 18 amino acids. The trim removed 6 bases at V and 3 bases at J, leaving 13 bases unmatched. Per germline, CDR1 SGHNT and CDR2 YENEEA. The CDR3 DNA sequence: TGTGCCAGCAGGGGCGGAGGTAGCGGGAGGGCCGGCTACAATGAGCAGTTCTTC. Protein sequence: CASRGGGSGRAGYNEQFF.

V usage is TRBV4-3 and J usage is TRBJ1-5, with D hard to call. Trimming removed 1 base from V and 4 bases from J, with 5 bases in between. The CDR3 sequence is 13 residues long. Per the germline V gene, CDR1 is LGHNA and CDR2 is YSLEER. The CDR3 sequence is CASSQGQNQPQHF. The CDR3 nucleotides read TGCGCCAGCAGCCAAGGTCAGAATCAGCCCCAGCATTTT.

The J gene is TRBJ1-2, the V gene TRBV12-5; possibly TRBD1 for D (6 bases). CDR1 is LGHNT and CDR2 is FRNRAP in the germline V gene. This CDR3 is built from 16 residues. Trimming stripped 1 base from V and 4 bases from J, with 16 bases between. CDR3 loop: CASGLANRAGSYGYTF. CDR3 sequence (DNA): TGTGCTAGTGGTTTGGCAAACAGGGCCGGCAGCTATGGCTACACCTTC. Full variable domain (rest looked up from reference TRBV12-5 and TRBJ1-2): DARVTQTPRHKVTEMGQEVTMRCQPILGHNTVFWYRQTMMQGLELLAYFRNRAPLDDSGMPKDRFSAEMPDATLATLKIQPSEPRDSAVYFCASGLANRAGSYGYTFGSGTRLTVV.

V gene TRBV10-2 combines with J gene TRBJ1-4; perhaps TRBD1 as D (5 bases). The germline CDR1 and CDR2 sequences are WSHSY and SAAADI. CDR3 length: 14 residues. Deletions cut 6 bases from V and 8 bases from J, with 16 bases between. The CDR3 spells CASSKGDSAEKLFF. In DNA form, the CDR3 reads TGCGCCAGCAGCAAAGGGGATTCTGCCGAAAAACTGTTTTTT.

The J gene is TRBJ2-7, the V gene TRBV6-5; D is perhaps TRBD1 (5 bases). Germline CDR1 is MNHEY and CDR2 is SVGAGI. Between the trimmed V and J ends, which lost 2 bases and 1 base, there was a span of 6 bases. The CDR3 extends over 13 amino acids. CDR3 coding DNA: TGTGCCAGCAGTTACAGGGGTTCCTACGAGCAGTACTTC. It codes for CASSYRGSYEQYF.